Given below is one T cell receptor (beta chain) in context. The table came from immunoSEQ multiplex PCR; TCRdb's copy has only in-frame clones and leaves some out. The data contain 300,000 to 400,000 clones, 86% of them seen just once; the ten biggest clones take up around 4%. Per the germline V gene, CDR1 is SGDLS and CDR2 is YYNGEE. The J segment lost 0 bases and the V segment lost 0 bases, leaving 6 bases of the junction unmatched. The CDR3 extends over 16 amino acids. The participants were between roughly 18 and 100 years old and came from about two dozen US areas. Participants were placed into cohorts based on the clinical history they reported. These data originate in a study of blood T cell repertoires in COVID-19. Overall study: Donors in the United States, Italy and Spain gave samples during acute or convalescent COVID-19. The analysed material was cDNA or gDNA that came from T cells, B-cell-depleted T cells, or PBMCs.

The sequenced sample consisted of PBMCs or T cells enriched from blood (not recorded which). The sequence was obtained from a woman between 40 and 55 years old with acute COVID-19. The chain joins TRBV9 to TRBJ2-7; 7 bases match TRBD2. CDR3: CASSVAQGRDSYEQYF. The CDR3, as DNA: TGTGCCAGCAGCGTAGCTCAAGGGAGGGACTCCTACGAGCAGTACTTC. Full variable domain (rest looked up from reference TRBV9 and TRBJ2-7): DSGVTQTPKHLITATGQRVTLRCSPRSGDLSVYWYQQSLDQGLQFLIQYYNGEERAKGNILERFSAQQFPDLHSELNLSSLELGDSALYFCASSVAQGRDSYEQYFGPGTRLTVT.